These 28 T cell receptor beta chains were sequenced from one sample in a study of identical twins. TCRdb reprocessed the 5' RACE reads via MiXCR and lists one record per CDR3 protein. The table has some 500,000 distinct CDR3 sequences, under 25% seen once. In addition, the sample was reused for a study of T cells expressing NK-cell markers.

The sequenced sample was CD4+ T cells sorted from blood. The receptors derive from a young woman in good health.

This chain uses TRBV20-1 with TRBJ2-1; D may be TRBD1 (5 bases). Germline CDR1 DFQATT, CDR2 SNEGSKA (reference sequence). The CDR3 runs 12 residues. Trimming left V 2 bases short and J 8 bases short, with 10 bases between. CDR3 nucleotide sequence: TGCAGTGCTAGACAGGGTGGAGATGAGCAGTTCTTC. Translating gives CSARQGGDEQFF.

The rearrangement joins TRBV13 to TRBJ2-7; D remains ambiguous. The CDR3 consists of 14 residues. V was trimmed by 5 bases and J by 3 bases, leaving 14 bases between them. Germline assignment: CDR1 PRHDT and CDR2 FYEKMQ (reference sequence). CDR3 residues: CASSPSRGGYEQYF. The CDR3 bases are TGTGCCAGCAGCCCGTCTCGAGGCGGCTACGAGCAGTACTTC.

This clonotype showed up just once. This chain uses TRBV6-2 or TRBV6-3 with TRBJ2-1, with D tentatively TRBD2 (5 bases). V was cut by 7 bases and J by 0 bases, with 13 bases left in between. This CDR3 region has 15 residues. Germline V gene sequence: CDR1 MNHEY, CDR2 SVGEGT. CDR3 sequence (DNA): TGTGCCAGCATAGAGGGTCCCGGCTCCTACAATGAGCAGTTCTTC. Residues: CASIEGPGSYNEQFF.

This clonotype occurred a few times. CDR3 residues: CSAKSRVQETQYF. In DNA form, the CDR3 reads TGCAGTGCTAAGAGTCGGGTCCAAGAGACCCAGTACTTC. The gene calls are TRBV20-1 and TRBJ2-5; D not certain. The V gene's germline CDR1 is DFQATT and CDR2 SNEGSKA (reference sequence). Trimming removed 4 bases at V and 1 base at J, with 10 bases between. CDR3 size: 13 residues.

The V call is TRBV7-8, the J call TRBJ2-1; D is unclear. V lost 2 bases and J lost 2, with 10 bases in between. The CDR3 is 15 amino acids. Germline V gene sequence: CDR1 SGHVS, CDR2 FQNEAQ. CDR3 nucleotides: TGTGCCAGCAGCTTAACGGGCAGCACCTACAATGAGCAGTTCTTC. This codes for CASSLTGSTYNEQFF.

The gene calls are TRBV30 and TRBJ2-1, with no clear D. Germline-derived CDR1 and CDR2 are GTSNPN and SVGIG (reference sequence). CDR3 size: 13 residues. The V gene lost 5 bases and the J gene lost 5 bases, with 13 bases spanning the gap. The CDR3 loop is CAWSPLVHNEQFF. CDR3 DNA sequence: TGTGCCTGGTCCCCTCTAGTCCACAATGAGCAGTTCTTC.

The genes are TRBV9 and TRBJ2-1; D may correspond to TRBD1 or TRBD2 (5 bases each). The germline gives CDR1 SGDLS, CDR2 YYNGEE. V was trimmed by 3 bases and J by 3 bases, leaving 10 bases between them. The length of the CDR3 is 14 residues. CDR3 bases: TGTGCCAGCAGCGCTTCTGGGGGCTACAATGAGCAGTTCTTC. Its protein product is CASSASGGYNEQFF. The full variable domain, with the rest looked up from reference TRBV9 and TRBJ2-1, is DSGVTQTPKHLITATGQRVTLRCSPRSGDLSVYWYQQSLDQGLQFLIQYYNGEERAKGNILERFSAQQFPDLHSELNLSSLELGDSALYFCASSASGGYNEQFFGPGTRLTVL.

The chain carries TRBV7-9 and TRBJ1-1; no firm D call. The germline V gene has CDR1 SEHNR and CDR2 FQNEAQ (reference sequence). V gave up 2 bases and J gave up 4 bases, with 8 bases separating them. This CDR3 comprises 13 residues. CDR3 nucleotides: TGTGCCAGCAGCTTAATAGGAGCCACTGAAGCTTTCTTT. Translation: CASSLIGATEAFF.

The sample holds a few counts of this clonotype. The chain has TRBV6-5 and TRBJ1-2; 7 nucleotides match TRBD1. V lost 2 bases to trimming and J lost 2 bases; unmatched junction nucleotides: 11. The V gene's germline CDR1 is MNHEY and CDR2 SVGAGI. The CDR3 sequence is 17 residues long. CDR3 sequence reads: CASSYTGGRGANYGYTF. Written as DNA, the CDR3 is TGTGCCAGCAGTTACACCGGCGGCAGGGGGGCAAACTATGGCTACACCTTC.

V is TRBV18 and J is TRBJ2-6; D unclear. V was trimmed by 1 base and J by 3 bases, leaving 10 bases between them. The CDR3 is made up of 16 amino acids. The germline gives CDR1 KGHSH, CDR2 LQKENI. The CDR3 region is CASSPRGRSGANVLTF. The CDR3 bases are TGTGCCAGCTCACCACGAGGTAGAAGTGGGGCCAACGTCCTGACTTTC.

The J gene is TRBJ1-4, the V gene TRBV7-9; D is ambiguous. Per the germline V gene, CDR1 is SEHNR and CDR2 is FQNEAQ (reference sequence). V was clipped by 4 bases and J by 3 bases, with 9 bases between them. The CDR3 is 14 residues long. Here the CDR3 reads CASSSGDPNEKLFF. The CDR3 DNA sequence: TGTGCCAGCAGCTCGGGTGATCCTAATGAAAAACTGTTTTTT.

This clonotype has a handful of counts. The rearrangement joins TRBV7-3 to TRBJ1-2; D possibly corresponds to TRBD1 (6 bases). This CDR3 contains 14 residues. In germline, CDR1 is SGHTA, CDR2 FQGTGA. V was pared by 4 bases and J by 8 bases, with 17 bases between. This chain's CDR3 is CASSSVGGAKGYTF. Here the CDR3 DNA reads TGTGCCAGCAGCTCGGTAGGGGGGGCTAAAGGCTACACCTTC. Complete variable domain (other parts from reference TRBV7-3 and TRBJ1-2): GAGVSQTPSNKVTEKGKYVELRCDPISGHTALYWYRQSLGQGPEFLIYFQGTGAADDSGLPNDRFFAVRPEGSVSTLKIQRTERGDSAVYLCASSSVGGAKGYTFGSGTRLTVV.

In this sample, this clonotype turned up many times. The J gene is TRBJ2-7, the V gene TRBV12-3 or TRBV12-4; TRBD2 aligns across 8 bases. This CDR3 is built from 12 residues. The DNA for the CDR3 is TGTGCTTCGGGACTAGTCCAATACGAGCAGTACTTC. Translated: CASGLVQYEQYF.

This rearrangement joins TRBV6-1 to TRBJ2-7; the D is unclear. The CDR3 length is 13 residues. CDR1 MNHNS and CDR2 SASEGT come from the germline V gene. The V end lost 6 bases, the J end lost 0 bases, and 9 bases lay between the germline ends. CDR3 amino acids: CASSRPPSYEQYF. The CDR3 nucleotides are TGTGCCAGCAGCCGACCCCCCTCCTACGAGCAGTACTTC.

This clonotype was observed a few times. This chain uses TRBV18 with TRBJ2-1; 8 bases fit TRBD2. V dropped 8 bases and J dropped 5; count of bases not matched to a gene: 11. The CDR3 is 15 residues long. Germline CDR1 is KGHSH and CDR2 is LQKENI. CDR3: CASNRGAGGHNEQFF. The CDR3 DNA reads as TGTGCCAGCAATCGCGGGGCGGGAGGCCACAATGAGCAGTTCTTC. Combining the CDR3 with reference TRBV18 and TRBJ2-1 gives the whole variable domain NAGVMQNPRHLVRRRGQEARLRCSPMKGHSHVYWYRQLPEEGLKFMVYLQKENIIDESGMPKERFSAEFPKEGPSILRIQQVVRGDSAAYFCASNRGAGGHNEQFFGPGTRLTVL.

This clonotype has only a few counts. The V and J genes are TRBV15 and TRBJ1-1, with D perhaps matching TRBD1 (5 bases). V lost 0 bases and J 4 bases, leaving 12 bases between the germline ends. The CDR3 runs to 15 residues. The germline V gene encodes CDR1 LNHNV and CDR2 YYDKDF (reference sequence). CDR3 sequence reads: CATSRDRIGGTEAFF. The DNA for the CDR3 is TGTGCCACCAGCAGAGACAGGATTGGGGGCACTGAAGCTTTCTTT.

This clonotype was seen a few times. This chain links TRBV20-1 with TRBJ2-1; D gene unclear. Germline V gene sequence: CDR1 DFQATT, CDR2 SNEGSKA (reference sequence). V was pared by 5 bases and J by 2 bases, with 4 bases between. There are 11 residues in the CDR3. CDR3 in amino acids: CSAPTYNEQFF. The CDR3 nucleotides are TGCAGTGCTCCGACCTACAATGAGCAGTTCTTC.

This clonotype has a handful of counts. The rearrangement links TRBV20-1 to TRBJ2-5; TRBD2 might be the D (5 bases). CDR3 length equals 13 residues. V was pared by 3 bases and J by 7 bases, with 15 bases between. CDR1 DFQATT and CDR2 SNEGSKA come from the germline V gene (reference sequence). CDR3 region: CSASTRAGGTQYF. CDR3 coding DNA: TGCAGTGCTAGTACTAGGGCCGGAGGGACCCAGTACTTC.

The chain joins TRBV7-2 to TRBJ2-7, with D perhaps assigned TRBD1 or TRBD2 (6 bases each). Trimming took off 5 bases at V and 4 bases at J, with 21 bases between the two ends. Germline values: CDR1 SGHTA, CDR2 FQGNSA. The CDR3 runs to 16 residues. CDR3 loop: CASSPGGAGLIYEQYF. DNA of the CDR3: TGTGCCAGCAGCCCCGGGGGCGCAGGCCTTATTTACGAGCAGTACTTC.

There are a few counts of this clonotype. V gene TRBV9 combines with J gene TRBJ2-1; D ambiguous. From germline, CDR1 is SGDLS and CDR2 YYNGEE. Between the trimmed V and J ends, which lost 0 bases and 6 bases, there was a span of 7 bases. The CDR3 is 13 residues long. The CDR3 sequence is CASSVDRLNEQFF. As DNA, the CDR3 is TGTGCCAGCAGCGTAGATAGACTCAATGAGCAGTTCTTC.

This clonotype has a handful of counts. DNA for the CDR3: TGTGCCAGCAGTTCCAACAGGTTGGAGAACACTGAAGCTTTCTTT. Amino acid sequence: CASSSNRLENTEAFF. This sequence joins TRBV6-5 and TRBJ1-1, with D maybe TRBD1 (5 bases). The CDR3 has 15 amino acids. Germline CDR1 reads MNHEY; CDR2 reads SVGAGI. Between the trimmed V and J ends, which lost 4 bases and 1 base, there was a span of 13 bases.

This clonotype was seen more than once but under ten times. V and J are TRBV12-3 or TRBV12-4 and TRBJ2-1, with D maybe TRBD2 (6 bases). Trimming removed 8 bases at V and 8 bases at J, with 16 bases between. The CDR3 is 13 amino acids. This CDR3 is CASGEDLFHEQFF. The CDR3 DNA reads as TGTGCCAGCGGGGAGGACTTATTCCATGAGCAGTTCTTC.

The CDR3 loop is CATSRTGLAAGELFF. The CDR3 coding sequence is TGTGCCACCAGCAGGACGGGACTAGCAGCGGGGGAGCTGTTTTTT. The chain combines TRBV15 with TRBJ2-2, with 9 bases that match TRBD2. V dropped 3 bases and J dropped 8; count of bases not matched to a gene: 7. Germline-derived CDR1 and CDR2 are LNHNV and YYDKDF (reference sequence). This CDR3 has 15 residues. The complete variable domain, with remaining parts taken from reference TRBV15 and TRBJ2-2, reads DAMVIQNPRYQVTQFGKPVTLSCSQTLNHNVMYWYQQKSSQAPKLLFHYYDKDFNNEADTPDNFQSRRPNTSFCFLDIRSPGLGDTAMYLCATSRTGLAAGELFFGEGSRLTVL.

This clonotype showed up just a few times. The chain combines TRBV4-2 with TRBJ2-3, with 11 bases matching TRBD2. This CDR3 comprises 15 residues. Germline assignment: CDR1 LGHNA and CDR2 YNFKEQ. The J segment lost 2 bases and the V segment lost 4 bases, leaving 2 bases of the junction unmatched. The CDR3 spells CASSLTSGDTDTQYF. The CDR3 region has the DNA TGTGCCAGCAGCCTGACTAGCGGGGACACAGATACGCAGTATTTT.

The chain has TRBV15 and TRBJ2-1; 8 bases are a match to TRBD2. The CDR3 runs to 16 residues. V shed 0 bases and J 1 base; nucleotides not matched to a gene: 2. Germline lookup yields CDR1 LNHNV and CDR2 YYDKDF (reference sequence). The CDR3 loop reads CATSRERGGSYNEQFF. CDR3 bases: TGTGCCACCAGCAGAGAACGGGGGGGTTCCTACAATGAGCAGTTCTTC.

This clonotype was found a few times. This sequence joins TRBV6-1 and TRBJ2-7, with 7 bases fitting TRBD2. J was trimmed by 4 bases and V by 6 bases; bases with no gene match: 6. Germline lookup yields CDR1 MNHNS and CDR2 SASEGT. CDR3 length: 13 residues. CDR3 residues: CASRRTRSYEQYF. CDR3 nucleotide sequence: TGTGCCAGCAGGCGGACTAGATCATACGAGCAGTACTTC.

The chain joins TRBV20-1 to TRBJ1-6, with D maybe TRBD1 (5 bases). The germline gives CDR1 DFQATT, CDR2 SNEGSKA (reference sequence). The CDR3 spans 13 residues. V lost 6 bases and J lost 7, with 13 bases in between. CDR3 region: CSASDSLNSPLHF. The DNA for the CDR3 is TGCAGTGCCTCCGACAGTCTGAATTCACCCCTCCACTTT.

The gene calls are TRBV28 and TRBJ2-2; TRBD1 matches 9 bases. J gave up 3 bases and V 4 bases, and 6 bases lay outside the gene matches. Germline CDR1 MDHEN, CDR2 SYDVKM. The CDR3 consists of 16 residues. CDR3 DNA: TGTGCCAGCAGTTACGGGACAGGGCCCCACACCGGGGAGCTGTTTTTT. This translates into CASSYGTGPHTGELFF. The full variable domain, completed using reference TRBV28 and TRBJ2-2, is DVKVTQSSRYLVKRTGEKVFLECVQDMDHENMFWYRQDPGLGLRLIYFSYDVKMKEKGDIPEGYSVSREKKERFSLILESASTNQTSMYLCASSYGTGPHTGELFFGEGSRLTVL.